These 28 T cell receptor beta chains were all obtained from the same sample, sequenced in a study of shared clonotypes between healthy human individuals. Sequencing used immunoSEQ multiplex PCR; TCRdb keeps in-frame clones, though not all of them. Among about 2.4 million clones listed, under 95% were seen once. The material sequenced was naive CD4+ T cells from PBMCs. Specified subset: CD45RA+ positively selected. The receptors stem from a man younger than 35 in good health. Some clones in this sample may be carry-over from other donors' samples.

CDR3 sequence reads: CASSWGTGVDTQYF. Here the CDR3 DNA reads TGTGCCAGCAGCTGGGGGACGGGTGTGGATACGCAGTATTTT. This chain links TRBV7-2 with TRBJ2-3; TRBD1 or TRBD2 may be the D gene (5 bases each). The CDR3 loop spans 14 amino acids. V lost 4 bases to trimming and J lost 6 bases, with 14 bases between them. Germline V gene lookup returns CDR1 SGHTA and CDR2 FQGNSA.

The chain is built from TRBV2 and TRBJ2-7; 7 nucleotides align to TRBD1. V lost 3 bases to trimming and J lost 2 bases; unmatched junction nucleotides: 4. Per the germline V gene, CDR1 is SNHLY and CDR2 is FYNNEI. This CDR3 has 14 amino acids. The CDR3 loop reads CASSDGTDPYEQYF. The CDR3 nucleotides read TGTGCCAGCAGTGACGGGACAGATCCCTACGAGCAGTACTTC.

The chain links TRBV25-1 to TRBJ2-3; 7 bases map to TRBD1. V lost 1 base and J lost 3; bases outside the gene matches: 1. Germline V lookup: CDR1 MGHDK, CDR2 SYGVNS. The CDR3 sequence is 14 residues long. The DNA of the CDR3 is TGTGCCAGCAGTGAATTACAGGGGACAGATACGCAGTATTTT. Protein: CASSELQGTDTQYF. Filled out from reference TRBV25-1 and TRBJ2-3, the complete variable domain reads EADIYQTPRYLVIGTGKKITLECSQTMGHDKMYWYQQDPGMELHLIHYSYGVNSTEKGDLSSESTVSRIRTEHFPLTLESARPSHTSQYLCASSELQGTDTQYFGPGTRLTVL.

Only one count was recorded for this clone. The chain employs TRBV5-4 and TRBJ2-7; a possible D gene is TRBD2 (5 bases). V was trimmed by 5 bases and J by 3 bases, leaving 12 bases between them. The germline V gene encodes CDR1 SGHNT and CDR2 YYREEE (reference sequence). CDR3 size: 13 residues. Written as DNA, the CDR3 is TGTGCCAGCAGTAGGGAACGGGACTACGAGCAGTACTTC. Translating it yields CASSRERDYEQYF. Full variable domain (remainder filled in from reference TRBV5-4 and TRBJ2-7): ETGVTQSPTHLIKTRGQQVTLRCSSQSGHNTVSWYQQALGQGPQFIFQYYREEENGRGNFPPRFSGLQFPNYSSELNVNALELDDSALYLCASSRERDYEQYFGPGTRLTVT.

Written as DNA, the CDR3 is TGTGCCAGCAGCTTCCGCGGGGGCGAAGATACGCAGTATTTT. It is translated as CASSFRGGEDTQYF. This chain uses TRBV7-8 with TRBJ2-3; possibly TRBD2 for D (7 bases). Trimming pared 3 bases from V and 5 bases from J, leaving 12 bases between. There are 14 residues in the CDR3. The germline V gene has CDR1 SGHVS and CDR2 FQNEAQ.

A word on this clone: Other DNA variants within this sample encode the same CDR3. This chain connects TRBV9 to TRBJ2-3; D not certain. In germline, CDR1 is SGDLS, CDR2 YYNGEE. The CDR3 loop spans 14 amino acids. Trimming shortened V by 2 bases and J by 0 bases, and 7 bases separated the two germline ends. This chain's CDR3 is CASSVLPSTDTQYF. The CDR3 DNA is TGTGCCAGCAGCGTTCTACCTAGCACAGATACGCAGTATTTT.

With respect to this clone: Other nucleotide sequences from this sample produce the same CDR3. The chain links TRBV11-2 to TRBJ2-3; 10 nucleotides match TRBD2. V shed 5 bases, J shed 6 bases, and the junction held 5 bases outside the gene matches. Per the germline V gene, CDR1 is SGHAT and CDR2 is FQNNGV. This CDR3 has 14 residues. This CDR3 reads CASSLAGVADTQYF. Written as DNA, the CDR3 is TGTGCCAGCAGCCTAGCGGGAGTCGCGGATACGCAGTATTTT.

Of note for this clone: This sample also contains other DNA sequences that code for the same CDR3. The chain couples TRBV5-1 to TRBJ1-1; the D is unclear. Deletions cut 1 base from V and 1 base from J, with 5 bases between. Germline CDR1 SGHRS, CDR2 YFSETQ. This CDR3 is built from 13 residues. CDR3 amino acids: CASSLNENTEAFF. The CDR3 DNA follows: TGCGCCAGCAGCTTGAATGAGAACACTGAAGCTTTCTTT.

The chain has TRBV6-6 and TRBJ2-2, with D perhaps matching TRBD1 (6 bases). The CDR3 totals 15 residues. Trimming shortened V by 2 bases and J by 8 bases, and 15 bases separated the two germline ends. Germline-derived CDR1 and CDR2 are MNHNY and SVGAGI (reference sequence). CDR3 residues: CASSYPRTARGELFF. The CDR3 DNA sequence: TGTGCCAGCAGTTACCCTAGGACAGCGAGGGGGGAGCTGTTTTTT.

The chain couples TRBV9 to TRBJ1-3; unclear D gene. The CDR3 is 15 amino acids. Trimming took off 0 bases at V and 2 bases at J, with 9 bases between the two ends. Germline lookup yields CDR1 SGDLS and CDR2 YYNGEE. CDR3 region: CASSVETATGNTIYF. CDR3 nucleotide sequence: TGTGCCAGCAGCGTAGAAACAGCTACTGGAAACACCATATATTTT.

This clone was picked up one time. J is TRBJ2-7 and V is TRBV7-3; 10 bases fit TRBD2. Germline CDR1 SGHTA, CDR2 FQGTGA. Unmatched junction bases numbered 6, after V lost 4 bases and J lost 6 bases. This CDR3 region has 14 residues. The CDR3 DNA is TGTGCCAGCAGCTCCCTAGCGGGAGACACCGAGCAGTACTTC. This gives the protein CASSSLAGDTEQYF.

CDR3 DNA sequence: TGTGCCAGCAGTGGTAGCGGGGGGTCCTACAATGAGCAGTTCTTC. Its protein product is CASSGSGGSYNEQFF. J is TRBJ2-1 and V is TRBV9, with 10 bases fitting TRBD2. Germline CDR1 SGDLS, CDR2 YYNGEE. The V and J ends lost 5 bases and 1 base, in that order; junction bases with no gene match: 3. The CDR3 extends over 15 amino acids.

The V gene is TRBV19, the J gene TRBJ2-1; 7 bases map to TRBD2. Germline trimming cut 2 bases from V and 5 bases from J; bases unmatched to any gene: 6. The CDR3 covers 15 residues. Germline V gives CDR1 LNHDA, CDR2 SQIVND (reference sequence). The CDR3 sequence: CASSIWLAEHNEQFF. CDR3 nucleotide sequence: TGTGCCAGTAGTATATGGCTAGCGGAACACAATGAGCAGTTCTTC.

This sequence joins TRBV30 and TRBJ2-7; D might be TRBD2 (5 bases). Germline CDR1 reads GTSNPN; CDR2 reads SVGIG (reference sequence). V was shortened by 3 bases and J by 0 bases, with 15 bases between the two germline ends. This CDR3 region has 15 residues. This chain's CDR3 is CAWSPGVTYSYEQYF. The DNA for the CDR3 is TGTGCCTGGAGCCCCGGGGTCACGTACTCCTACGAGCAGTACTTC.

The genes are TRBV15 and TRBJ2-2, with TRBD1 as a possible D gene (5 bases). V lost 5 bases to trimming and J lost 7 bases, with 11 bases between them. Germline assignment: CDR1 LNHNV and CDR2 YYDKDF (reference sequence). The CDR3 sequence is 13 residues long. The CDR3 nucleotides are TGTGCCACCAGCTGGGAAAGGGGCGGGGAGCTGTTTTTT. Protein sequence: CATSWERGGELFF. The whole variable domain, remainder taken from reference TRBV15 and TRBJ2-2, is DAMVIQNPRYQVTQFGKPVTLSCSQTLNHNVMYWYQQKSSQAPKLLFHYYDKDFNNEADTPDNFQSRRPNTSFCFLDIRSPGLGDTAMYLCATSWERGGELFFGEGSRLTVL.

V gene TRBV2 combines with J gene TRBJ1-4; TRBD1 might be the D (5 bases). Trimming left V 7 bases short and J 6 bases short, with 12 bases between. Germline V CDR1 and CDR2: SNHLY, FYNNEI. The CDR3 spans 13 residues. CDR3 bases: TGTGCCAGCAACCTTGACAGATATGAAAAACTGTTTTTT. Protein sequence: CASNLDRYEKLFF.

A word on this clone: The same CDR3 is also encoded by other DNA sequences in this sample. This rearrangement joins TRBV28 to TRBJ1-1, with a tentative D call TRBD1 (5 bases). CDR1 and CDR2 (germline): MDHEN, SYDVKM. Trimming shortened V by 1 base and J by 8 bases, and 8 bases separated the two germline ends. The CDR3 has 12 amino acids. The CDR3 loop is CASSLSRGEAFF. The CDR3 region has the DNA TGTGCCAGCAGTTTATCGAGGGGAGAAGCTTTCTTT.

The sample holds a few counts of this clone. This chain links TRBV19 with TRBJ1-5; D unresolved. In germline, CDR1 is LNHDA, CDR2 SQIVND (reference sequence). Trimming shortened V by 7 bases and J by 3 bases, and 13 bases separated the two germline ends. This CDR3 contains 14 residues. For the CDR3, the DNA is TGTGCCAGTACTAGGCAAAGCCTCAATCAGCCCCAGCATTTT. This sequence encodes CASTRQSLNQPQHF.

This rearrangement joins TRBV7-2 to TRBJ2-1, with TRBD2 as a possible D gene (6 bases). CDR1 and CDR2 (germline): SGHTA, FQGNSA. The V end was cut by 4 bases, the J end by 8 bases, with 15 bases between. The CDR3 consists of 14 residues. CDR3 nucleotides: TGTGCCAGCAGCTCAGGGACTTCGTCCGATGAGCAGTTCTTC. This translates into CASSSGTSSDEQFF.

V gene TRBV5-1 combines with J gene TRBJ2-2; no clear D gene. Germline CDR1 SGHRS, CDR2 YFSETQ. The CDR3 is made up of 18 amino acids. V lost 0 bases, J lost 0 bases, and 15 bases lay in between. The CDR3, as DNA: TGCGCCAGCAGCTTGGCGTTCGTACGGGCCGCGAACACCGGGGAGCTGTTTTTT. Protein product: CASSLAFVRAANTGELFF.

The table lists this clone with a count of one. This chain's CDR3 is CASSLGLARADTQYF. The CDR3 DNA follows: TGTGCCAGCAGCTTAGGACTAGCGAGGGCAGATACGCAGTATTTT. This rearrangement joins TRBV7-9 to TRBJ2-3, with TRBD2 matching over 8 bases. Germline values: CDR1 SEHNR, CDR2 FQNEAQ (reference sequence). The CDR3 contains 15 residues. With V trimmed by 1 base and J by 4 bases, 4 bases remained unmatched.

The CDR3 nucleotides are TGTGCCTGGAGTGTAACGGGAACAGGGTGGCAGCCCCAGCATTTT. It codes for CAWSVTGTGWQPQHF. V and J are TRBV30 and TRBJ1-5; TRBD1 might be the D (6 bases). The germline V gene encodes CDR1 GTSNPN and CDR2 SVGIG (reference sequence). Trimming left V 0 bases short and J 7 bases short, with 16 bases between. The CDR3 is 15 residues long.

J is TRBJ2-7 and V is TRBV28; D remains ambiguous. Trimming shortened V by 8 bases and J by 2 bases, and 10 bases separated the two germline ends. Germline V gene sequence: CDR1 MDHEN, CDR2 SYDVKM. The CDR3 is made up of 12 amino acids. Written as DNA, the CDR3 is TGTGCCAGCGGCACCCATGCCTACGAGCAGTACTTC. Its translation is CASGTHAYEQYF.

The chain links TRBV25-1 to TRBJ2-7, with unresolved D. Germline CDR1 is MGHDK and CDR2 is SYGVNS. V was clipped by 1 base and J by 5 bases, with 12 bases between them. The CDR3 runs 14 residues. CDR3 sequence reads: CASSEFTLRDEQYF. CDR3 sequence (DNA): TGTGCCAGCAGTGAATTCACGCTCCGGGACGAGCAGTACTTC.

This chain joins TRBV9 and TRBJ1-1; no definite D call. Germline lookup yields CDR1 SGDLS and CDR2 YYNGEE. There are 15 residues in the CDR3. With 3 bases removed from V and 4 bases from J, the gap between germline ends came to 16 bases. The CDR3 region has the DNA TGTGCCAGCAGCGCCAGCTGGCCGGCGGGCACTGAAGCTTTCTTT. The encoded protein is CASSASWPAGTEAFF.

The chain has TRBV11-2 and TRBJ2-1; TRBD2 might be the D (5 bases). V was cut by 1 base and J by 7 bases, with 17 bases left in between. The CDR3 is 16 amino acids. The V gene's germline CDR1 is SGHAT and CDR2 FQNNGV. The CDR3 sequence: CASSLVGLQSVNEQFF. CDR3 sequence (DNA): TGTGCCAGCAGCTTAGTCGGACTCCAATCGGTGAATGAGCAGTTCTTC.

This clone has only a few counts. CDR3 coding DNA: TGTGCCACCGCCCCACAGAGCAATCAGCCCCAGCATTTT. Protein sequence: CATAPQSNQPQHF. The chain joins TRBV19 to TRBJ1-5; D is undetermined. Germline V gene lookup returns CDR1 LNHDA and CDR2 SQIVND (reference sequence). The CDR3 loop spans 13 amino acids. V was pared by 10 bases and J by 1 base, with 11 bases between.

This clone was seen just once. The chain carries TRBV28 and TRBJ1-2, with a weak D call TRBD1 (5 bases). This CDR3 is built from 14 residues. V shed 7 bases and J shed 2 bases, with 14 bases lying between them. Germline lookup yields CDR1 MDHEN and CDR2 SYDVKM. CDR3 sequence: CASTGEGWNYGYTF. In DNA, the CDR3 is TGTGCCAGCACCGGGGAGGGGTGGAACTATGGCTACACCTTC.